This T cell receptor beta chain was recorded in a study of cytomegalovirus exposure and HLA in healthy donors. Study in general: It was reported in a later analysis that the 95 to 150 validation repertoires used the same platform as the 550 to 850 first-cohort repertoires.

The protocol was immunoSEQ multiplex PCR, while the TCRdb copy is restricted to in-frame clones and leaves out a portion. The sample contains about 200,000 clones, about 84% of which appear only once. The specimen was PBMCs. The receptor was derived from a young woman in good health and CMV-seronegative.

The CDR3 loop is CASSLAPGGPDTEAFF. The CDR3 nucleotides are TGCGCCAGCAGCTTGGCTCCAGGTGGCCCTGACACTGAAGCTTTCTTT. V and J are TRBV5-1 and TRBJ1-1; D remains ambiguous. V was shortened by 0 bases and J by 3 bases, with 15 bases between the two germline ends. The germline gives CDR1 SGHRS, CDR2 YFSETQ. The CDR3 covers 16 residues.